This TCR beta chain was recovered during a study of OX40 agonist ivuxolimab in advanced cancers. Study overall: Patients were dosed with the agonistic anti-OX40 (CD134) antibody ivuxolimab. Ivuxolimab was administered intravenously to patients at 0.01 to 10 mg/kg every 2 weeks. Hepatocellular carcinoma, melanoma, renal cell or head and neck cancer affected the dose-escalation patients.

Profiling relied on immunoSEQ multiplex PCR, and the TCRdb table lists in-frame clones only, not all of them. The data contain about 79,000 clones, around 92% of them seen just once; the ten biggest clones take up roughly 9.6%. Trimming removed 2 bases at V and 0 bases at J, with 7 bases between. In germline, CDR1 is SGHTA, CDR2 FQGTGA. The CDR3 consists of 14 residues. Peripheral blood came from all dose cohorts at three timepoints. The origin of this receptor is an adult with an advanced solid tumor such as melanoma, head and neck, liver or kidney cancer. The chain uses TRBV7-3 and TRBJ1-2, with D unclear. Sequenced here: CD4+ or CD8+ T cells sorted from blood, sampled in a trial of the OX40 agonist ivuxolimab. CDR3 residues: CASSLYGANYGYTF. CDR3 DNA: TGTGCCAGCAGCTTATACGGAGCTAACTATGGCTACACCTTC.